A single sample gave rise to the 13 T cell receptor beta chains below, sequenced in a study of cytomegalovirus exposure and HLA in healthy donors. The PCR ran on 60 Vbeta and 13 Jbeta primers. Libraries were prepared by immunoSEQ multiplex PCR; TCRdb keeps only in-frame clonotypes and omits some of them. This sample has 110,000 to 150,000 clones; around three quarters occur once, and the top ten carry around 2%. Source material: PBMCs. These receptors all come from a woman between 40 and 55 years old in good health and CMV-seronegative.

V gene TRBV6-5 combines with J gene TRBJ1-5; D is uncertain. The ends were cut back, 5 bases at V and 4 bases at J, with 15 bases in the middle. CDR3 length: 15 amino acids. Looked up from germline, CDR1 is MNHEY and CDR2 is SVGAGI. Written as DNA, the CDR3 is TGTGCCAGCAGTCGGGATAGGGCCGAAAATCAGCCCCAGCATTTT. Amino acids: CASSRDRAENQPQHF.

This sequence joins TRBV10-3 and TRBJ2-7, with D possibly being TRBD1 (6 bases). Germline lookup yields CDR1 ENHRY and CDR2 SYGVKD. The V gene lost 2 bases and the J gene lost 5 bases, with 13 bases spanning the gap. The CDR3 is made up of 14 amino acids. The CDR3 bases are TGTGCCATCAGTGAGACGGTCACAGGGAACGAGCAGTACTTC. Translation gives CAISETVTGNEQYF.

V is TRBV5-1 and J is TRBJ2-5; possibly TRBD1 for D (5 bases). Germline-derived CDR1 and CDR2 are SGHRS and YFSETQ. The CDR3 covers 14 residues. The V end was cut by 0 bases, the J end by 2 bases, with 8 bases between. The CDR3 DNA reads TGCGCCAGCAGCTTGGGACAGCAACAAGAGACCCAGTACTTC. Translated, it gives CASSLGQQQETQYF. Variable domain in full (rest from reference TRBV5-1 and TRBJ2-5): KAGVTQTPRYLIKTRGQQVTLSCSPISGHRSVSWYQQTPGQGLQFLFEYFSETQRNKGNFPGRFSGRQFSNSRSEMNVSTLELGDSALYLCASSLGQQQETQYFGPGTRLLVL.

This clone was observed a handful of times. The chain carries TRBV6-5 and TRBJ1-4; 7 nucleotides line up with TRBD1. The CDR3 extends over 14 amino acids. CDR1 is MNHEY, CDR2 SVGAGI, per germline. V dropped 8 bases and J dropped 5; count of bases not matched to a gene: 8. The CDR3 sequence is CASRSADRNEKLFF. For the CDR3, the DNA is TGTGCCAGCCGTTCAGCGGACAGGAATGAAAAACTGTTTTTT.

The chain recombines TRBV28 with TRBJ2-7, with 8 nucleotides matching TRBD2. J gave up 3 bases and V 10 bases, and 11 bases lay outside the gene matches. This CDR3 has 14 residues. Germline V gene data show CDR1 as MDHEN and CDR2 as SYDVKM. CDR3 bases: TGTGCCACCACTTTAGCGGGAACTGGCTACGAGCAGTACTTC. It encodes CATTLAGTGYEQYF.

The chain carries TRBV30 and TRBJ1-2, with TRBD1 as a possible D gene (6 bases). Trimming took off 2 bases at V and 5 bases at J, with 15 bases between the two ends. Germline V lookup: CDR1 GTSNPN, CDR2 SVGIG (reference sequence). The CDR3 runs to 14 residues. The CDR3 coding sequence is TGTGCCTGGAGTCTACAGGGCCGCTTTTATGGCTACACCTTC. This codes for CAWSLQGRFYGYTF.

This sequence joins TRBV4-1 and TRBJ2-3; TRBD2 matches 13 bases. With 3 bases clipped from V and 5 bases from J, the junction kept 2 bases outside the gene matches. The germline CDR1 and CDR2 sequences are MGHRA and YSYEKL. The CDR3 totals 15 residues. The chain's CDR3 is CASSQGLAGLDTQYF. For the CDR3, the DNA is TGCGCCAGCAGCCAGGGACTAGCGGGACTAGATACGCAGTATTTT.

The chain is built from TRBV5-6 and TRBJ2-5; TRBD1 matches 11 bases. The CDR3 loop spans 15 amino acids. Germline V gives CDR1 SGHDT, CDR2 YYEEEE. V trimming: 5 bases; J trimming: 4 bases; junction bases outside the gene matches: 7. The CDR3 protein is CASSSTGTGGETQYF. CDR3 in DNA: TGTGCCAGCAGTTCCACCGGGACAGGGGGAGAGACCCAGTACTTC. The full variable domain, in which reference TRBV5-6 and TRBJ2-5 provide the parts outside the CDR3, is DAGVTQSPTHLIKTRGQQVTLRCSPKSGHDTVSWYQQALGQGPQFIFQYYEEEERQRGNFPDRFSGHQFPNYSSELNVNALLLGDSALYLCASSSTGTGGETQYFGPGTRLLVL.

J is TRBJ2-7 and V is TRBV5-4; 8 bases match TRBD2. The trim removed 4 bases at V and 3 bases at J, leaving 6 bases unmatched. This CDR3 region has 14 residues. Germline V gene data show CDR1 as SGHNT and CDR2 as YYREEE (reference sequence). The CDR3 here is CASSTRGGFYEQYF. The CDR3 DNA follows: TGTGCCAGCAGCACCCGGGGGGGGTTCTACGAGCAGTACTTC. Filled out from reference TRBV5-4 and TRBJ2-7, the complete variable domain reads ETGVTQSPTHLIKTRGQQVTLRCSSQSGHNTVSWYQQALGQGPQFIFQYYREEENGRGNFPPRFSGLQFPNYSSELNVNALELDDSALYLCASSTRGGFYEQYFGPGTRLTVT.

This chain links TRBV6-5 with TRBJ1-2, with 12 bases lining up with TRBD1. The CDR3 consists of 15 residues. After removal of 2 bases from V and 4 bases from J, the junction contained 2 bases not matched to a gene. Germline V gene data show CDR1 as MNHEY and CDR2 as SVGAGI. The CDR3 spells CASSYRDRGRYGYTF. CDR3 DNA sequence: TGTGCCAGCAGTTACCGGGACAGGGGGCGCTATGGCTACACCTTC.

The chain couples TRBV5-1 to TRBJ1-4; 7 positions agree with TRBD1. Trimming removed 0 bases from V and 5 bases from J; junction bases left unmatched: 7. Germline CDR1 is SGHRS and CDR2 is YFSETQ. The CDR3 has 16 amino acids. DNA for the CDR3: TGCGCCAGCAGCTTGGCCACAGGGGCAGACAATGAAAAACTGTTTTTT. Protein product: CASSLATGADNEKLFF.

This clone was observed a handful of times. This CDR3 reads CASSLRDRYGYTF. The DNA for the CDR3 is TGCGCCAGCAGCCTCCGGGACAGGTACGGCTACACCTTC. J is TRBJ1-2 and V is TRBV5-1; 8 bases agree with TRBD1. Germline trimming cut 4 bases from V and 8 bases from J; bases unmatched to any gene: 7. This CDR3 has 13 amino acids. The germline V gene has CDR1 SGHRS and CDR2 YFSETQ.

The chain carries TRBV9 and TRBJ1-2; TRBD1 might be the D (6 bases). CDR1 SGDLS and CDR2 YYNGEE come from the germline V gene. The CDR3 extends over 15 amino acids. Trimming took off 2 bases at V and 3 bases at J, with 14 bases between the two ends. Written as DNA, the CDR3 is TGTGCCAGCAGCGTTGGAGCACAGGGTGACTATGGCTACACCTTC. This codes for CASSVGAQGDYGYTF.